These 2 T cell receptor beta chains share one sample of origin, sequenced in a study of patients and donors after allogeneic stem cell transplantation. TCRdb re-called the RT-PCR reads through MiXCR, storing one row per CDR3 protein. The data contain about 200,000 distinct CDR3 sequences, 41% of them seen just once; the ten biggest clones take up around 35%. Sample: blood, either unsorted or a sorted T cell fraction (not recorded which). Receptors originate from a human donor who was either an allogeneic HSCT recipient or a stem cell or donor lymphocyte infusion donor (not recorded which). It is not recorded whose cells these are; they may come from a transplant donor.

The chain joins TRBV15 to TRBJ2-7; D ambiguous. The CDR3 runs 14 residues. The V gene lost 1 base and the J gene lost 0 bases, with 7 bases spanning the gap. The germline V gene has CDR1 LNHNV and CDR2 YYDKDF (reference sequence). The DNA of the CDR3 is TGTGCCACCAGCAGAGCAGCAAGCTCCTACGAGCAGTACTTC. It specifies CATSRAASSYEQYF.

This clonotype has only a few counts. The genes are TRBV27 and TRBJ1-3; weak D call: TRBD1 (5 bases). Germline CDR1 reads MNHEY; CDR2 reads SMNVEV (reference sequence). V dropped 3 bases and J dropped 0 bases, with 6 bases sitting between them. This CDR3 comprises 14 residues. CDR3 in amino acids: CASSFGGSGNTIYF. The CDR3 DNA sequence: TGTGCCAGCAGTTTCGGGGGCTCTGGAAACACCATATATTTT.